The next 18 T cell receptor beta chains were all read from a single sample in a study of beta chain features in type 1 diabetes. General observations from the study: When Type 1 diabetes patients were examined, their TCRB CDR3s proved moderately but significantly shorter in all four CD4+ subsets.

The antigens these receptors bind are not known. Expressed TCRB transcripts were sequenced, since all the RNA that had been isolated was reverse transcribed. Sequenced by immunoSEQ multiplex PCR; TCRdb stores in-frame clones only, minus some. The table includes a few hundred thousand clones, 10% to 15% detected once. The specimen was naive CD4+ T cells from blood. These receptors originate from a woman younger than 30 with type 1 diabetes.

The chain is built from TRBV5-1 and TRBJ1-3; 9 bases map to TRBD1. J was trimmed by 4 bases and V by 3 bases; bases with no gene match: 2. This CDR3 spans 14 amino acids. CDR1 is SGHRS, CDR2 YFSETQ, per germline. CDR3 sequence (DNA): TGCGCCAGCAGCTCGGGACAGGGCGGAAACACCATATATTTT. Translated: CASSSGQGGNTIYF.

The rearrangement uses TRBV29-1 and TRBJ1-2; the D gene is possibly TRBD1 (5 bases). The germline V and J ends were trimmed by 0 bases and 6 bases, with 17 bases remaining between them. CDR1 and CDR2 from the germline V gene are SQVTM and ANQGSEA. The CDR3 covers 15 residues. CDR3 nucleotides: TGCAGCGTTGAAGATCTTCAGGGTATGGTTCATGGCTACACCTTC. Translating gives CSVEDLQGMVHGYTF.

This clone was seen more than once but under ten times. The gene calls are TRBV11-3 and TRBJ2-5; TRBD2 might be the D (6 bases). The germline gives CDR1 SGHNT, CDR2 YENEEA. The CDR3 has 18 residues. V lost 3 bases, J lost 2 bases, and 22 bases lay in between. As DNA, the CDR3 is TGTGCCAGCAGCTTGCCCTCTCCCTGGGCGGGACCACAAGAGACCCAGTACTTC. As protein: CASSLPSPWAGPQETQYF.

The chain joins TRBV29-1 to TRBJ1-2; tentative D call: TRBD1 (5 bases). Germline V CDR1 and CDR2: SQVTM, ANQGSEA. Trimming removed 6 bases from V and 2 bases from J, with 10 bases in between. The CDR3 consists of 12 residues. In DNA form, the CDR3 reads TGCAGCGTGGTCAGGGCGAACTATGGCTACACCTTC. It specifies CSVVRANYGYTF.

This clone was seen a few times. This chain uses TRBV7-2 with TRBJ2-1; D ambiguous. Between the trimmed V and J ends, which lost 5 bases and 5 bases, there was a span of 7 bases. Germline V CDR1 and CDR2: SGHTA, FQGNSA. CDR3 length: 12 residues. The CDR3 here is CASSIYNNEQFF. The CDR3 DNA reads as TGTGCCAGCAGCATCTATAACAATGAGCAGTTCTTC.

This clone was counted a few times. The rearrangement links TRBV7-2 to TRBJ2-3; 9 bases fit TRBD1. This CDR3 is built from 14 residues. J was trimmed by 7 bases and V by 5 bases; bases with no gene match: 7. CDR1 and CDR2 (germline): SGHTA, FQGNSA. The CDR3 here is CASSRGGQGNTQYF. The CDR3 bases are TGTGCCAGCAGCAGAGGGGGACAGGGTAATACGCAGTATTTT.

The chain uses TRBV18 and TRBJ2-5; tentative D call: TRBD1 (6 bases). Trimming took 3 bases from V and 5 from J, leaving 19 bases between them. CDR1 is KGHSH and CDR2 is LQKENI in the germline V gene. CDR3 size: 16 residues. The CDR3 is CASSPQGNRIRETQYF. The CDR3, as DNA: TGTGCCAGCTCACCCCAGGGGAACAGGATTCGGGAGACCCAGTACTTC.

The chain links TRBV27 to TRBJ1-4; D is ambiguous. This CDR3 comprises 14 residues. V lost 4 bases and J lost 5, with 11 bases in between. Germline CDR1 and CDR2: MNHEY and SMNVEV (reference sequence). CDR3 sequence reads: CASSSPPRNEKLFF. The CDR3 region has the DNA TGTGCCAGCAGTTCACCACCCAGGAATGAAAAACTGTTTTTT.

This clone was seen a few times. The same CDR3 is also encoded by other DNA sequences in this sample. The chain employs TRBV20-1 and TRBJ1-2; possible D gene TRBD1, 5 bases. Germline values: CDR1 DFQATT, CDR2 SNEGSKA (reference sequence). The CDR3 contains 11 residues. Deletions cut 6 bases from V and 2 bases from J, with 7 bases between. The CDR3 DNA follows: TGCAGTGCCGCAGGGAACTATGGCTACACCTTC. This codes for CSAAGNYGYTF.

The chain uses TRBV7-2 and TRBJ1-2, with TRBD1 as a possible D gene (5 bases). The CDR3 runs 16 residues. Trimming pared 0 bases from V and 3 bases from J, leaving 14 bases between. CDR1 and CDR2 from the germline V gene are SGHTA and FQGNSA. CDR3 amino acids: CASSLAQGLVHYGYTF. In DNA, the CDR3 is TGTGCCAGCAGCTTAGCGCAGGGTTTGGTGCACTATGGCTACACCTTC.

The V and J genes are TRBV25-1 and TRBJ2-7; D is unresolved. The germline V gene has CDR1 MGHDK and CDR2 SYGVNS. The V end lost 10 bases, the J end lost 3 bases, and 4 bases lay between the germline ends. The CDR3 covers 9 residues. The CDR3 bases are TGTGCCATCAACTACGAGCAGTACTTC. Amino acids: CAINYEQYF.

This chain links TRBV11-2 with TRBJ1-2; D unclear. Deletions cut 4 bases from V and 8 bases from J, with 5 bases between. This CDR3 contains 10 residues. Germline assignment: CDR1 SGHAT and CDR2 FQNNGV. The DNA of the CDR3 is TGTGCCAGCAGCTCGGGAGGCTACACCTTC. Translation gives CASSSGGYTF.

The V call is TRBV7-2, the J call TRBJ2-7; no reliable D call. The CDR3 covers 15 residues. V was shortened by 5 bases and J by 2 bases, with 16 bases between the two germline ends. Looked up from germline, CDR1 is SGHTA and CDR2 is FQGNSA. The CDR3 DNA is TGTGCCAGCAGCATAACACCCCCGCCGACCTACGAGCAGTACTTC. It specifies CASSITPPPTYEQYF.

This clone has just a few counts. This specimen includes other DNA sequences encoding the same CDR3. The chain uses TRBV11-2 and TRBJ2-1; TRBD2 is a possible D gene (5 bases). The CDR3 has 11 amino acids. The V gene's germline CDR1 is SGHAT and CDR2 FQNNGV. Trimming pared 5 bases from V and 10 bases from J, leaving 9 bases between. This CDR3 is CASSPTGEQFF. The CDR3 bases are TGTGCCAGCAGCCCAACGGGAGAGCAGTTCTTC.

V is TRBV6-4 and J is TRBJ2-3; D unclear. The CDR3 consists of 13 residues. CDR1 is MRHNA and CDR2 is SNTAGT in the germline V gene. V lost 2 bases and J lost 4, with 7 bases in between. The CDR3 DNA reads as TGTGCCAGCAGTGACCAGCTAGCAGATACGCAGTATTTT. Translating gives CASSDQLADTQYF.

The chain carries TRBV28 and TRBJ2-1; 9 bases map to TRBD2. Germline values: CDR1 MDHEN, CDR2 SYDVKM. J lost 2 bases, V lost 3 bases, and 2 bases had no gene match. This CDR3 contains 15 residues. The CDR3 is CASSLTSGAYNEQFF. The CDR3 bases are TGTGCCAGCAGTTTGACTAGCGGAGCCTACAATGAGCAGTTCTTC.

This CDR3 is CASKTTGTYGYTF. In nucleotides, the CDR3 is TGTGCCAGCAAGACGACAGGGACGTATGGCTACACCTTC. The rearrangement uses TRBV6-5 and TRBJ1-2, with TRBD1 identical over 7 bases. The CDR3 has 13 residues. V dropped 7 bases and J dropped 5; count of bases not matched to a gene: 7. Germline V gene sequence: CDR1 MNHEY, CDR2 SVGAGI.

The table lists this clone with a few counts. The J gene is TRBJ2-5, the V gene TRBV2, with TRBD2 matching 13 bases. Germline trimming cut 7 bases from V and 5 bases from J; bases unmatched to any gene: 10. The CDR3 spans 16 residues. The germline gives CDR1 SNHLY, CDR2 FYNNEI. The CDR3, as DNA: TGTGCCAGCACCGGATGGACTAGCGGGAGATCGGAGACCCAGTACTTC. Translating gives CASTGWTSGRSETQYF. The full variable domain, its missing parts supplied by reference TRBV2 and TRBJ2-5, is EPEVTQTPSHQVTQMGQEVILRCVPISNHLYFYWYRQILGQKVEFLVSFYNNEISEKSEIFDDQFSVERPDGSNFTLKIRSTKLEDSAMYFCASTGWTSGRSETQYFGPGTRLLVL.